The present entry profiles one T cell receptor beta chain with its context. Synthetic TCR analog templates were spiked into each PCR. Sequenced by immunoSEQ multiplex PCR; TCRdb stores in-frame clones only, minus some. Among about 82,000 clones listed, about four fifths were seen once. This sample is drawn from a study of PD-L1 blockade in urothelial cancer. As for the study in general: Analyzed time points were 3 weeks (second dose) and 6 weeks after therapy began. T cells were recovered from blood samples at a median of around 130,000.

The CDR3 is 15 amino acids. Trimming took 5 bases from V and 5 from J; bases not matched to a gene: 9. CDR1 and CDR2 from the germline V gene are SGHVS and FQNEAQ. Patient sample counts ranged from 1 to 8, pretreatment and on-treatment. The sequencing used PBMCs, collected around atezolizumab (anti-PD-L1) treatment. The sequence came from a man aged 70-80 years with urothelial cancer. V gene TRBV7-8 combines with J gene TRBJ1-1; 9 bases map to TRBD1. The CDR3 nucleotides read TGTGCCAGCAGCGTCAACATAGACAGGGGGACTGAAGCTTTCTTT. Its translation is CASSVNIDRGTEAFF. Complete variable domain (other parts from reference TRBV7-8 and TRBJ1-1): GAGVSQSPRYKVAKRGQDVALRCDPISGHVSLFWYQQALGQGPEFLTYFQNEAQLDKSGLPSDRFFAERPEGSVSTLKIQRTQQEDSAVYLCASSVNIDRGTEAFFGQGTRLTVV.